The 15 T cell receptor beta chains reported below all come from one sample, sequenced in a study of blood T cell dynamics during melanoma immunotherapy. Regarding time point: week 3, after first cycle of checkpoint inhibitor. Profiled with immunoSEQ multiplex PCR; TCRdb holds only in-frame clones, not every one. The table includes some 20,000 clones, roughly 87% detected once. This specimen consisted of blood, obtained from a patient treated with checkpoint blockade. These receptor sequences come from a human donor with melanoma.

The V and J genes are TRBV6-5 and TRBJ2-7; a possible D gene is TRBD2 (7 bases). Germline CDR1 MNHEY, CDR2 SVGAGI. This CDR3 region has 13 residues. Trimming took 7 bases from V and 2 from J, leaving 12 bases between them. DNA for the CDR3: TGTGCCAGCACCCAGGGGACTACCTACGAGCAGTACTTC. Translation: CASTQGTTYEQYF.

The chain has TRBV28 and TRBJ2-6, with TRBD1 matching 9 bases. The ends lost 6 bases at V and 0 bases at J; junction bases unmatched: 6. Germline V gene sequence: CDR1 MDHEN, CDR2 SYDVKM. The CDR3 spans 17 residues. CDR3 protein: CASREDRGYSGANVLTF. CDR3 in DNA: TGTGCCAGCAGGGAGGACAGGGGCTACTCTGGGGCCAACGTCCTGACTTTC.

This sequence joins TRBV9 and TRBJ2-1, with D unresolved. The V gene's germline CDR1 is SGDLS and CDR2 YYNGEE. The V end lost 0 bases, the J end lost 10 bases, and 23 bases lay between the germline ends. This CDR3 contains 17 residues. The CDR3 loop is CASSVAYEDRASREQFF. The CDR3 DNA is TGTGCCAGCAGCGTAGCTTACGAGGATCGGGCCTCAAGAGAGCAGTTCTTC. Full variable domain (remainder filled in from reference TRBV9 and TRBJ2-1): DSGVTQTPKHLITATGQRVTLRCSPRSGDLSVYWYQQSLDQGLQFLIQYYNGEERAKGNILERFSAQQFPDLHSELNLSSLELGDSALYFCASSVAYEDRASREQFFGPGTRLTVL.

The V and J genes are TRBV14 and TRBJ1-2; possible D gene TRBD1, 5 bases. CDR1 SGHDN and CDR2 FVKESK come from the germline V gene. The CDR3 runs 12 residues. V lost 3 bases to trimming and J lost 5 bases, with 7 bases between them. The DNA for the CDR3 is TGTGCCAGCAGCCAGGGGGGATATGGCTACACCTTC. Its translation: CASSQGGYGYTF. The full variable domain, in which reference TRBV14 and TRBJ1-2 provide the parts outside the CDR3, is EAGVTQFPSHSVIEKGQTVTLRCDPISGHDNLYWYRRVMGKEIKFLLHFVKESKQDESGMPNNRFLAERTGGTYSTLKVQPAELEDSGVYFCASSQGGYGYTFGSGTRLTVV.

The rearrangement uses TRBV6-4 and TRBJ1-5; D uncertain. This CDR3 spans 13 amino acids. V lost 3 bases, J lost 3 bases, and 6 bases lay in between. Germline V gene data show CDR1 as MRHNA and CDR2 as SNTAGT. CDR3 sequence (DNA): TGTGCCAGCAGTGAACAGAACAATCAGCCCCAGCATTTT. Translating gives CASSEQNNQPQHF.

V and J are TRBV9 and TRBJ1-3; possibly TRBD1 for D (5 bases). Germline V CDR1 and CDR2: SGDLS, YYNGEE. V lost 0 bases to trimming and J lost 7 bases, with 11 bases between them. This CDR3 region has 14 residues. The CDR3 loop reads CASSVGQGPNTIYF. The CDR3 DNA follows: TGTGCCAGCAGCGTAGGGCAGGGTCCCAACACCATATATTTT.

The chain recombines TRBV6-4 with TRBJ2-3, with D perhaps given as TRBD1 or TRBD2 (5 bases each). V shed 0 bases and J shed 2 bases, with 15 bases lying between them. Germline values: CDR1 MRHNA, CDR2 SNTAGT. CDR3 length: 17 residues. In DNA form, the CDR3 reads TGTGCCAGCAGTGACTCTTGGGACCCCCTAAACACAGATACGCAGTATTTT. Residues: CASSDSWDPLNTDTQYF.

The chain combines TRBV19 with TRBJ2-1; perhaps TRBD1 as D (5 bases). This CDR3 contains 16 residues. The V and J ends lost 3 bases and 0 bases respectively, with 12 bases between them. Germline V gene sequence: CDR1 LNHDA, CDR2 SQIVND (reference sequence). CDR3 residues: CASSIQGRYSYNEQFF. The CDR3 region has the DNA TGTGCCAGTAGTATTCAGGGCAGATACTCCTACAATGAGCAGTTCTTC.

The CDR3 spells CASKGGGNEQFF. The CDR3, as DNA: TGTGCCAGCAAAGGCGGGGGGAATGAGCAGTTCTTC. The rearrangement uses TRBV6-5 and TRBJ2-1; 8 bases align to TRBD2. Trimming cost V 7 bases and J 7 bases; bases outside gene matches: 3. The CDR3 spans 12 residues. In germline, CDR1 is MNHEY, CDR2 SVGAGI.

The chain uses TRBV28 and TRBJ2-7; possible D gene TRBD2, 6 bases. Trimming removed 7 bases from V and 4 bases from J, with 17 bases in between. This CDR3 contains 14 residues. Germline CDR1 is MDHEN and CDR2 is SYDVKM. The CDR3 protein is CASTSPGAGYEQYF. The CDR3 bases are TGTGCCAGCACCTCCCCCGGGGCGGGGTACGAGCAGTACTTC.

V is TRBV30 and J is TRBJ1-3, with 8 bases fitting TRBD1. The ends lost 3 bases at V and 2 bases at J; junction bases unmatched: 3. This CDR3 has 14 residues. Germline-derived CDR1 and CDR2 are GTSNPN and SVGIG (reference sequence). CDR3: CAWRPDRAGNTIYF. In DNA, the CDR3 is TGTGCCTGGAGACCGGACAGGGCTGGAAACACCATATATTTT. Drawing the rest from reference TRBV30 and TRBJ1-3, the complete variable domain is SQTIHQWPATLVQPVGSPLSLECTVEGTSNPNLYWYRQAAGRGLQLLFYSVGIGQISSEVPQNLSASRPQDRQFILSSKKLLLSDSGFYLCAWRPDRAGNTIYFGEGSWLTVV.

V is TRBV7-9 and J is TRBJ1-1; TRBD1 matches 10 bases. The length of the CDR3 is 17 residues. V lost 5 bases and J lost 3; bases outside the gene matches: 12. Germline CDR1 is SEHNR and CDR2 is FQNEAQ (reference sequence). The CDR3 region is CASSPTDRGPEDTEAFF. CDR3 nucleotides: TGTGCCAGCAGCCCGACTGACAGGGGGCCTGAGGACACTGAAGCTTTCTTT.

The CDR3 DNA reads as TGCGCCAGCAGCTTGGGGGTACCAAGTAGCACTGAAGCTTTCTTT. Translating gives CASSLGVPSSTEAFF. The chain couples TRBV5-1 to TRBJ1-1; the D is unclear. The germline gives CDR1 SGHRS, CDR2 YFSETQ. V was shortened by 0 bases and J by 4 bases, with 13 bases between the two germline ends. The CDR3 totals 15 residues.

The rearrangement joins TRBV7-8 to TRBJ2-1, with TRBD2 matching over 9 bases. CDR1 and CDR2 (germline): SGHVS, FQNEAQ. This CDR3 comprises 18 residues. V was clipped by 1 base and J by 1 base; unmatched bases: 8. DNA for the CDR3: TGTGCCAGCAGCTTAGAATTTAGCGGGGGAACATCCTACAATGAGCAGTTCTTC. It codes for CASSLEFSGGTSYNEQFF.

This chain links TRBV6-5 with TRBJ1-2; possible D gene TRBD1, 5 bases. Per the germline V gene, CDR1 is MNHEY and CDR2 is SVGAGI. Trimming took 9 bases from V and 7 from J, leaving 21 bases between them. The CDR3 length is 14 residues. The DNA for the CDR3 is TGTGCCAGTCTTGAGAAAGGGGCCGGAACTGGCTACACCTTC. This gives the protein CASLEKGAGTGYTF.